The 6 T cell receptor beta chains listed next were all sequenced from one sample in a study of blood T cell repertoires in COVID-19. The protocol was immunoSEQ multiplex PCR, while the TCRdb copy is restricted to in-frame clones and leaves out a portion. The sample consists of about 260,000 clones, about 80% of them appearing once. Sequencing was done on a sample of peripheral blood. Source of these receptors: an elderly woman with acute or convalescent COVID-19.

The sample holds a few counts of this clone. CDR3 amino acids: CATSDLTGYLHF. The CDR3 nucleotides read TGTGCCACCAGTGATTTAACAGGTTACCTCCACTTT. This chain links TRBV24-1 with TRBJ1-6; tentatively, D is TRBD1 (5 bases). Germline-derived CDR1 and CDR2 are KGHDR and SFDVKD. CDR3 length: 12 amino acids. V was cut by 1 base and J by 15 bases, with 9 bases left in between.

As regards this clone: Other nucleotide sequences from this sample produce the same CDR3. The chain carries TRBV29-1 and TRBJ2-7; possibly TRBD2 for D (6 bases). CDR1 SQVTM and CDR2 ANQGSEA come from the germline V gene. This CDR3 has 11 residues. V was shortened by 3 bases and J by 4 bases, with 7 bases between the two germline ends. The DNA of the CDR3 is TGCAGCGTTGAGCGGGGATACGAGCAGTACTTC. Translating gives CSVERGYEQYF.

The chain recombines TRBV7-2 with TRBJ1-1, with D maybe TRBD1 (6 bases). The CDR3 contains 15 residues. The ends were cut back, 2 bases at V and 4 bases at J, with 14 bases in the middle. The germline V gene encodes CDR1 SGHTA and CDR2 FQGNSA. The CDR3 loop is CASSLQKGGATEAFF. DNA of the CDR3: TGTGCCAGCAGCTTACAGAAGGGGGGGGCCACTGAAGCTTTCTTT.

The CDR3 sequence is CASSLTGTGDTDTQYF. The CDR3 coding sequence is TGCGCCAGCAGCTTGACCGGGACAGGGGACACAGATACGCAGTATTTT. The rearrangement uses TRBV5-1 and TRBJ2-3, with 10 bases aligning to TRBD1. The V gene end was trimmed by 1 base and the J gene end by 2 bases; junction bases not matched to a gene: 4. The CDR3 spans 16 residues. The germline V gene has CDR1 SGHRS and CDR2 YFSETQ.

This clone was detected a few times. V usage is TRBV7-3 and J usage is TRBJ2-1, with D possibly matching TRBD1 (6 bases). The ends were cut back, 4 bases at V and 6 bases at J, with 10 bases in the middle. This CDR3 is built from 13 residues. CDR1 and CDR2 (germline): SGHTA, FQGTGA. The CDR3 DNA reads TGTGCCAGCAGCTGGTCCAGGGGCAATGAGCAGTTCTTC. It yields the protein CASSWSRGNEQFF.

This chain connects TRBV6-5 to TRBJ2-1, with 9 bases fitting TRBD2. CDR3 length: 14 amino acids. The germline V gene encodes CDR1 MNHEY and CDR2 SVGAGI. Trimming removed 5 bases from V and 7 bases from J; junction bases left unmatched: 6. The CDR3 DNA is TGTGCCAGCAGTCTGCTAGCGGGAAGGAATGAGCAGTTCTTC. Amino acids: CASSLLAGRNEQFF.